What follows are 2 T cell receptor beta chains derived from one specimen sequenced in a study of radiotherapy plus CTLA-4 blockade in lung cancer. TCRdb keeps only in-frame clones here, not all; method: immunoSEQ multiplex PCR. Of around 130,000 clones in the sample, approximately 90% were seen once. The sample here was peripheral blood, taken from a patient treated with radiotherapy plus ipilimumab. The receptors shown here come from a human donor with non-small cell lung cancer that progressed on radiotherapy plus ipilimumab.

The rearrangement links TRBV9 to TRBJ1-2; tentatively, D is TRBD1 (6 bases). The CDR3 is made up of 14 amino acids. CDR1 and CDR2 (germline): SGDLS, YYNGEE. V lost 0 bases and J 1 base, leaving 7 bases between the germline ends. CDR3 sequence: CASSVGTDNYGYTF. The CDR3 DNA reads TGTGCCAGCAGCGTAGGGACAGATAACTATGGCTACACCTTC.

The chain employs TRBV5-1 and TRBJ2-7, with 10 bases aligning to TRBD2. Per the germline V gene, CDR1 is SGHRS and CDR2 is YFSETQ. The CDR3 is 16 amino acids. Trimming at V came to 2 bases and at J to 1 base, leaving 6 bases not matched to a gene. CDR3 sequence (DNA): TGCGCCAGCAGCTTCATAGCGGGAGGAAGGTCCTACGAGCAGTACTTC. This translates into CASSFIAGGRSYEQYF.